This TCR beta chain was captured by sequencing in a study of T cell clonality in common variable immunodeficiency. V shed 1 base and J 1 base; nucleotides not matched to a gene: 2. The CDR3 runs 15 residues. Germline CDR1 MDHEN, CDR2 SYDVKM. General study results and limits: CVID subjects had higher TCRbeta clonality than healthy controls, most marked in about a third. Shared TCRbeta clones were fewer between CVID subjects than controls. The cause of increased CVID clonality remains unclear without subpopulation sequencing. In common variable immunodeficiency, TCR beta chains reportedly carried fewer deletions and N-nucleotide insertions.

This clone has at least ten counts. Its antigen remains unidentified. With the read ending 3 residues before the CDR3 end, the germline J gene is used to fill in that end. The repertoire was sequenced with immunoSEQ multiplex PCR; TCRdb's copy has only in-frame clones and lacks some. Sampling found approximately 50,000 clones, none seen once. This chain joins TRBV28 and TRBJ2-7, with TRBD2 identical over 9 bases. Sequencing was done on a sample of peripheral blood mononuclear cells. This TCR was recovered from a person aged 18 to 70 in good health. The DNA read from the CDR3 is TGTGCCAGCAGTTTATCTAGCGGGAATTCCTACGAG. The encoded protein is CASSLSSGNSYE. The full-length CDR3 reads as CASSLSSGNSYEQYF.